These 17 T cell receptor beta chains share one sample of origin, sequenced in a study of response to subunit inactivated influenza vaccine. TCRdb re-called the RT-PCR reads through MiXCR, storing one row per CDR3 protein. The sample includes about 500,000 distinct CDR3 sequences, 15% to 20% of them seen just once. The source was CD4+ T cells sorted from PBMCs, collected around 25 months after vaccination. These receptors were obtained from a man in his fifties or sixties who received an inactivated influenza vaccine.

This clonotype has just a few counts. The CDR3 region has the DNA TGCGCCAGCAGCCAAGATTCGGACATCTACGAGCAGTACTTC. Protein: CASSQDSDIYEQYF. The V and J genes are TRBV4-3 and TRBJ2-7, with a tentative D call TRBD1 (5 bases). The germline CDR1 and CDR2 sequences are LGHNA and YSLEER. Trimming removed 0 bases at V and 3 bases at J, with 9 bases between. This CDR3 comprises 14 residues.

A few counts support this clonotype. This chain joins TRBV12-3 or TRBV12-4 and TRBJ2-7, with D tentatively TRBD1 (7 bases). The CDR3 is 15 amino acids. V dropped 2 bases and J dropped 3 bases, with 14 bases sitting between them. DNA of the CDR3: TGTGCCAGCAGTTTATCAGGGGGGACGAGCTACGAGCAGTACTTC. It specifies CASSLSGGTSYEQYF.

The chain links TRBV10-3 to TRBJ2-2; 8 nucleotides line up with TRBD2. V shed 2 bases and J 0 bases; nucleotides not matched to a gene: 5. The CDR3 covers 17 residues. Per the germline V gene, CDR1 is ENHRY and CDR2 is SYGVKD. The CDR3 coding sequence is TGTGCCATCAGTGAGAGAGCGGGAGAGACGAACACCGGGGAGCTGTTTTTT. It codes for CAISERAGETNTGELFF.

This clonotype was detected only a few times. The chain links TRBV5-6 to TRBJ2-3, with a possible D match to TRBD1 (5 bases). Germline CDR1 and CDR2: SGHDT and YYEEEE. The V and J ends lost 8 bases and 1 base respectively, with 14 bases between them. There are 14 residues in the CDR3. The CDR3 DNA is TGTGCCAGTACCCTTCTGACAGGCACAGATACGCAGTATTTT. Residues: CASTLLTGTDTQYF.

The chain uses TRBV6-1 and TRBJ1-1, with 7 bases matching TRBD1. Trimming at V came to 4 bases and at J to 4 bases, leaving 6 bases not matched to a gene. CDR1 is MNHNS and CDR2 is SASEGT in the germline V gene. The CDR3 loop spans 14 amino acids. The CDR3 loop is CASSVQGGGTEAFF. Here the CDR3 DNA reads TGTGCCAGCAGTGTCCAAGGGGGCGGCACTGAAGCTTTCTTT.

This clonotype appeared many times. CDR3 loop: CASSRSSYEQYF. The CDR3 DNA sequence: TGTGCCAGCAGCCGAAGCTCCTACGAGCAGTACTTC. V usage is TRBV3-1 and J usage is TRBJ2-7; D not resolved. This CDR3 region has 12 residues. The ends were cut back, 4 bases at V and 0 bases at J, with 4 bases in the middle. Germline V gives CDR1 LGHDT, CDR2 YNNKEL (reference sequence).

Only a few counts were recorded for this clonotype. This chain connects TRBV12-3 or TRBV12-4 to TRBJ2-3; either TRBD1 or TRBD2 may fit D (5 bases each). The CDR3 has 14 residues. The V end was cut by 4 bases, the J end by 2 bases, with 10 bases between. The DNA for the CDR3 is TGTGCCAGCAGTTGGGGGTCCGACACAGATACGCAGTATTTT. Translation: CASSWGSDTDTQYF.

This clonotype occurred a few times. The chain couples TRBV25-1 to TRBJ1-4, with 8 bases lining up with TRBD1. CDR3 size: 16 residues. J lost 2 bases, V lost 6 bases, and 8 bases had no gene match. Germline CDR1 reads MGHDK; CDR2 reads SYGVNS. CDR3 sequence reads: CASSPIQGATNEKLFF. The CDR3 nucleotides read TGTGCCAGCAGCCCCATCCAGGGGGCCACTAATGAAAAACTGTTTTTT.

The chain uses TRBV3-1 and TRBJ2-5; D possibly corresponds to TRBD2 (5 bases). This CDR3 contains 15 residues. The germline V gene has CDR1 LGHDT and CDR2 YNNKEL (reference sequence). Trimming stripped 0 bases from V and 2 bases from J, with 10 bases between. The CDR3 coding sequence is TGTGCCAGCAGCCAAGATGGACTCCCGCAAGAGACCCAGTACTTC. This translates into CASSQDGLPQETQYF.

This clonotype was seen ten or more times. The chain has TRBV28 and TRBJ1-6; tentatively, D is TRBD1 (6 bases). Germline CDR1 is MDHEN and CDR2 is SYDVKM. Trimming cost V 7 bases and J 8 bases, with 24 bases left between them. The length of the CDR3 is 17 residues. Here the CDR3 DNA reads TGTGCCAGCAAACCCCTCCTCGACAGGATGAGGTATTCACCCCTCCACTTT. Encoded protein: CASKPLLDRMRYSPLHF.

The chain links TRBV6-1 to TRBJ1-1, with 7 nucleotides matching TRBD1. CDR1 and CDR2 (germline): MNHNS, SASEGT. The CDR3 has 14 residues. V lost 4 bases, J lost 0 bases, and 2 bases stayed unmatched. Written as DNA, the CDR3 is TGTGCCAGCAGTGCGACAGGGATGAACACTGAAGCTTTCTTT. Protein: CASSATGMNTEAFF.

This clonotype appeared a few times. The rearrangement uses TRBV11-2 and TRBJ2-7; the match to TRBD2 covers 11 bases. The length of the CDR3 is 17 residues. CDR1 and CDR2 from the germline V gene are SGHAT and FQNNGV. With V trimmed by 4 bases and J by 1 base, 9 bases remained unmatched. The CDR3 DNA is TGTGCCAGCAGCTCCTCCTCAACTAGCGGGGGATCCTACGAGCAGTACTTC. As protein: CASSSSSTSGGSYEQYF.

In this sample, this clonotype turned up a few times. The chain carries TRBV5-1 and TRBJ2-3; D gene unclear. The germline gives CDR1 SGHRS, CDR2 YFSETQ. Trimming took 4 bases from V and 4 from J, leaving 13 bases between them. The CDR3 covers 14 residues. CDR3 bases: TGCGCCAGCAGCGACGACCGGGCCTCAGATACGCAGTATTTT. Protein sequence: CASSDDRASDTQYF.

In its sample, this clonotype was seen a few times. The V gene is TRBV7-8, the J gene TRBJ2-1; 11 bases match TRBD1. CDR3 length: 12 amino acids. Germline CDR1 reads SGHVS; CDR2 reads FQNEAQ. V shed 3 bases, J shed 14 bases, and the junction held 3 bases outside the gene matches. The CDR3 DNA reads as TGTGCCAGCAGCTTCCCGGGACAGGGGGAGTTCTTC. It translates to CASSFPGQGEFF. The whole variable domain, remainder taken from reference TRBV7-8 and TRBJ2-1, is GAGVSQSPRYKVAKRGQDVALRCDPISGHVSLFWYQQALGQGPEFLTYFQNEAQLDKSGLPSDRFFAERPEGSVSTLKIQRTQQEDSAVYLCASSFPGQGEFFGPGTRLTVL.

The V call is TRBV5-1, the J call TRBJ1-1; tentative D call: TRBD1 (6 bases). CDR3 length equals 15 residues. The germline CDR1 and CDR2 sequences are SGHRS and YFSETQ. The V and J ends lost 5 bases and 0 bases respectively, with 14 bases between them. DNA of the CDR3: TGCGCCAGCAGACTATCGGGGGCTATGAACACTGAAGCTTTCTTT. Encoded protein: CASRLSGAMNTEAFF.

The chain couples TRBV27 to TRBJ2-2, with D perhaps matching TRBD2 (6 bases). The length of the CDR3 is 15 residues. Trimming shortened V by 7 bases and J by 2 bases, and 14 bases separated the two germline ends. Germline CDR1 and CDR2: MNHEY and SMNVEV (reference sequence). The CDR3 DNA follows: TGTGCCAGCAACGCGGGACCACTTAACACCGGGGAGCTGTTTTTT. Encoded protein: CASNAGPLNTGELFF.

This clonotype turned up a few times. The CDR3 spells CASSSKRGPPAKNIQYF. The CDR3 DNA reads TGTGCCAGCAGCTCGAAACGGGGGCCGCCTGCCAAAAACATTCAGTACTTC. V usage is TRBV7-8 and J usage is TRBJ2-4, with D perhaps TRBD1 or TRBD2 (6 bases each). The CDR3 spans 17 residues. The V end was cut by 4 bases, the J end by 1 base, with 17 bases between. Germline CDR1 and CDR2: SGHVS and FQNEAQ.